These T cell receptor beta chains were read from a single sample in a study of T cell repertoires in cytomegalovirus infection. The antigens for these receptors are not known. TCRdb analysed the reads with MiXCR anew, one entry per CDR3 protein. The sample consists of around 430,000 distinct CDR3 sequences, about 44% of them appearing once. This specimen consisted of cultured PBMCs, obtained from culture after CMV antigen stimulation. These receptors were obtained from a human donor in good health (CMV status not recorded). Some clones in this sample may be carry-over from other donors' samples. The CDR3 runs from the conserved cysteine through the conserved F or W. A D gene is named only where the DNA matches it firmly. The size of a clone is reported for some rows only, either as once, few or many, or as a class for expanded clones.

CASSLVGLAGGLGNIQYF,TGTGCCAGCAGCTTAGTAGGCCTAGCGGGAGGTTTGGGGAACATTCAGTACTTC,TRBD2,few,18,TRBV7-8,TRBJ2-4
CATSGVTSGSTDTQYF,TGTGCCACCAGTGGTGTGACTAGCGGGAGCACAGATACGCAGTATTTT,TRBD2,NA,16,TRBV24-1,TRBJ2-3
CASSSRRTRQGRNEQFF,TGTGCCAGCAGCTCACGCCGGACTAGACAAGGACGCAATGAGCAGTTCTTC,TRBD2,few,17,TRBV7-8,TRBJ2-1
CASSSIRQGYGYTF,TGTGCCAGCAGCTCTATCCGACAGGGCTATGGCTACACCTTC,TRBD1,NA,14,TRBV6-5,TRBJ1-2
CASSYSRSTTEAFF,TGTGCCAGCAGTTACAGCAGGAGTACCACTGAAGCTTTCTTT,NA,NA,14,TRBV6-2/TRBV6-3,TRBJ1-1
CASRGGFSSYNEQFF,TGTGCCAGCAGGGGGGGTTTTAGCTCCTACAATGAGCAGTTCTTC,NA,NA,15,TRBV12-3/TRBV12-4,TRBJ2-1
CASSLQRAPDTQYF,TGTGCCAGTAGTCTCCAGAGGGCCCCGGATACGCAGTATTTT,NA,NA,14,TRBV19,TRBJ2-3
CASSSRTRGETQYF,TGTGCCAGCAGCTCCCGGACTAGGGGAGAGACCCAGTACTTC,TRBD2,few,14,TRBV7-2,TRBJ2-5
CASGTVTSYEQYF,TGTGCCTCGGGGACGGTAACCTCCTACGAGCAGTACTTC,NA,NA,13,TRBV28,TRBJ2-7
CASSQAASGVSGANVLTF,TGTGCCAGCAGCCAAGCGGCTAGCGGGGTTTCTGGGGCCAACGTCCTGACTTTC,TRBD2,NA,18,TRBV4-2,TRBJ2-6
CASSVGLDGQYF,TGTGCCAGCAGCGTGGGACTAGACGGGCAGTACTTC,TRBD2,NA,12,TRBV7-2,TRBJ2-7
CASSFRVGGLAHEQYF,TGCGCCAGCAGCTTCAGGGTCGGGGGACTAGCGCACGAGCAGTACTTC,TRBD2,NA,16,TRBV5-1,TRBJ2-7
CASRDHSGNTIYF,TGTGCCAGCAGGGACCACTCTGGAAACACCATATATTTT,NA,NA,13,TRBV12-3/TRBV12-4,TRBJ1-3
CASSTRDRDYNEQFF,TGTGCCAGCAGCACCCGGGACAGGGACTACAATGAGCAGTTCTTC,TRBD1,few,15,TRBV7-8,TRBJ2-1
CASSSGGREVGETQYF,TGTGCCAGCAGCTCAGGAGGGCGGGAGGTAGGAGAGACCCAGTACTTC,TRBD2,few,16,TRBV7-9,TRBJ2-5
CASSLNGARAGGIDTQYF,TGTGCCAGCAGCTTAAATGGCGCCAGGGCGGGAGGGATAGATACGCAGTATTTT,TRBD2,many,18,TRBV7-2,TRBJ2-3
CASSALRGDNEQFF,TGTGCCAGCAGTGCTCTTCGGGGGGACAATGAGCAGTTCTTC,TRBD2,NA,14,TRBV2,TRBJ2-1
CATSRGLIWATGELFF,TGTGCCACCAGCAGGGGACTAATTTGGGCGACCGGGGAGCTGTTTTTT,TRBD2,NA,16,TRBV15,TRBJ2-2
CASSYRTGTVQETQYF,TGTGCCAGCAGTTACCGAACTGGGACAGTCCAAGAGACCCAGTACTTC,TRBD1,NA,16,TRBV6-1,TRBJ2-5
CASTSPPSTDTQYF,TGTGCCAGCACTTCTCCCCCTAGCACAGATACGCAGTATTTT,NA,few,14,TRBV6-1,TRBJ2-3
CASSPFISVNSPLHF,TGTGCCAGCAGCCCCTTTATCTCCGTTAATTCACCCCTCCACTTT,NA,NA,15,TRBV11-2,TRBJ1-6
CASSAAAGYFSYNEQFF,TGTGCCAGCAGCGCAGCTGCAGGGTATTTCTCCTACAATGAGCAGTTCTTC,NA,few,17,TRBV11-1,TRBJ2-1
CASSPRLAGSSRSYNEQFF,TGTGCCAGCAGCCCCAGACTAGCGGGGTCATCACGCTCCTACAATGAGCAGTTCTTC,TRBD2,few,19,TRBV7-8,TRBJ2-1
CASRPDSPGNTIYF,TGTGCCAGCAGACCAGACAGTCCGGGAAACACCATATATTTT,NA,NA,14,TRBV12-3/TRBV12-4,TRBJ1-3
CASSYLTSSYEQYF,TGTGCCAGCAGTTACCTTACCAGCTCCTACGAGCAGTACTTC,NA,few,14,TRBV7-2,TRBJ2-7
CASRGTNTGELFF,TGTGCCAGTAGGGGGACGAACACCGGGGAGCTGTTTTTT,NA,few,13,TRBV6-1,TRBJ2-2
CASSPREQGVNYGYTF,TGTGCCAGCAGCCCAAGGGAGCAGGGGGTGAACTATGGCTACACCTTC,TRBD1,few,16,TRBV7-6,TRBJ1-2
CASSQDPRMDEQYF,TGCGCCAGCAGCCAAGATCCCCGAATGGACGAGCAGTACTTC,NA,NA,14,TRBV4-1,TRBJ2-7
CASSGRRALRGNTIYF,TGTGCCAGCAGCGGGAGACGGGCACTTAGAGGAAACACCATATATTTT,NA,NA,16,TRBV7-8,TRBJ1-3
CASSLRQGGETQYF,TGTGCCAGCAGCCTAAGGCAGGGAGGGGAGACCCAGTACTTC,TRBD2,NA,14,TRBV5-6,TRBJ2-5
CASSEGDYSYNEQFF,TGTGCCAGCAGTGAAGGCGACTACTCCTACAATGAGCAGTTCTTC,NA,few,15,TRBV2,TRBJ2-1
CASSSDRAYNSPLHF,TGTGCCAGCAGCTCCGACAGGGCGTATAATTCACCCCTCCACTTT,TRBD1,many,15,TRBV7-6,TRBJ1-6
CASIRQMNTGELFF,TGTGCCAGCATCAGGCAGATGAACACCGGGGAGCTGTTTTTT,NA,NA,14,TRBV7-8,TRBJ2-2
CASSTYGGQGLGTEAFF,TGTGCCAGTAGTACGTATGGGGGACAGGGATTAGGCACTGAAGCTTTCTTT,TRBD1,NA,17,TRBV19,TRBJ1-1
CSGRDQGSQETQYF,TGCAGTGGAAGAGACCAGGGGTCCCAAGAGACCCAGTACTTC,NA,NA,14,TRBV20-1,TRBJ2-5
CASSSGPPQLGQYF,TGTGCCAGCAGCTCGGGACCGCCCCAGCTTGGCCAGTACTTC,NA,NA,14,TRBV7-9,TRBJ2-5
CASSTRPGPDIQYF,TGCGCCAGCAGCACCCGACCTGGACCAGACATTCAGTACTTC,NA,few,14,TRBV5-1,TRBJ2-4
CASSQDFYGYTF,TGTGCCAGCAGCCAGGACTTTTATGGCTACACCTTC,NA,few,12,TRBV5-6,TRBJ1-2
CASSPGQNPYEQYF,TGTGCCAGCAGCCCTGGGCAGAACCCCTACGAGCAGTACTTC,NA,few,14,TRBV7-6,TRBJ2-7